This T cell receptor beta chain came from a study of T cell repertoires in cytomegalovirus infection. On the study more broadly: Signatures in public TCR beta sequences pointed to both CMV infection and matching HLA type.

This clonotype was seen ten or more times. What it binds is unknown. Whole-study results and caveats: Cumulative public TCR beta family frequency identified CMV carriers with the relevant HLA. Dominant in the ex vivo response were TCR beta clonotypes restricted by HLA-C and specific for CMV.

Losses at the gene ends were 6 bases for V and 5 bases for J; bases not matched to a gene: 8. This CDR3 is built from 16 residues. TCRdb itself ran the reads through MiXCR, one entry per CDR3 protein. The table includes some 110,000 distinct CDR3 sequences, roughly a tenth detected once. The chain employs TRBV12-3 or TRBV12-4 and TRBJ2-1; 12 positions agree with TRBD2. This sequence was found in a human donor in good health (CMV status not recorded). Some clones in this sample may be carry-over from other donors' samples. The sequenced material came from PBMCs, sequenced either directly or after in vitro stimulation (not recorded which). In nucleotides, the CDR3 is TGTGCCAGCAGACCTGGGACTAGCGGGCCTAACAATGAGCAGTTCTTC. It specifies CASRPGTSGPNNEQFF.